The TCR beta chain described here comes from a study of CD8 T cells in ankylosing spondylitis. Points from the study as a whole: Seven to nine highly homologous variants made up a TCR beta motif that seemed to typify ankylosing spondylitis blood. Earlier authors reported some of these motif variants in reactive arthritis synovial fluid and blood.

Quantitative 5'-RACE with molecular barcodes generated TCR beta libraries. From the 5' RACE reads, TCRdb called clonotypes with MiXCR, one entry per CDR3 protein. The sample includes 750,000 to 850,000 distinct CDR3 sequences, about 11% of them seen just once. On this clonotype: Its cognate antigen is unknown.

The germline V and J ends were trimmed by 2 bases and 4 bases, with 8 bases remaining between them. Germline CDR1 is SGHTA and CDR2 is FQGNSA. The CDR3 loop spans 13 amino acids. Sequencing was performed on blood, either unsorted or a sorted T cell fraction (not recorded which). This TCR was sampled from a male donor with ankylosing spondylitis. The V call is TRBV7-2, the J call TRBJ1-2, with D maybe TRBD1 (5 bases). The CDR3 region is CASSLRDFYGYTF. The DNA for the CDR3 is TGTGCCAGCAGCTTAAGGGACTTCTATGGCTACACCTTC.